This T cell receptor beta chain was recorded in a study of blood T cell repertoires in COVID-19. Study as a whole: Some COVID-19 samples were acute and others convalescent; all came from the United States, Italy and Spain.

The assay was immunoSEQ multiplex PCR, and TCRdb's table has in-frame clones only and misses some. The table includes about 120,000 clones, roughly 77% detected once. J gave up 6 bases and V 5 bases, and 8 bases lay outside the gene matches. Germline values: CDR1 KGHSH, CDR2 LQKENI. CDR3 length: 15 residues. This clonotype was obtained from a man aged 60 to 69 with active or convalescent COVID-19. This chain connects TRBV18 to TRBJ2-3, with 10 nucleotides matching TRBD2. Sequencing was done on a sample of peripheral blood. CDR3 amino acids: CASSGLAGDTDTQYF. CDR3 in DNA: TGTGCCAGCTCAGGGCTAGCGGGAGACACGGATACGCAGTATTTT.